This T cell receptor (beta chain) was sequenced in a study of CD4+ T cells in melanoma. The CDR3 has 15 residues. J gave up 5 bases and V 3 bases, and 8 bases lay outside the gene matches. Germline V gene lookup returns CDR1 SGHTA and CDR2 FQGNSA. Study results and caveats: CD8+ T cell, macrophage and B cell function reportedly correlated with neoantigen-specific CD4+ T cells. Diverse differentiation states were reported for melanoma neoantigen-specific CD4+ T cells.

A remark on this clone: Its antigen remains unknown.

Using immunoSEQ multiplex PCR, the repertoire was profiled, and TCRdb retains in-frame clones only, with some absent. This table holds 10,000 or so clones, around 70% found once. The receptor was derived from a human donor with melanoma. What was sequenced was cells from a culture (not recorded whether cultured in vitro). J is TRBJ1-1 and V is TRBV7-2; TRBD1 matches at 8 bases. The CDR3 loop reads CASSFVGRGQTEAFF. CDR3 coding DNA: TGTGCCAGCAGCTTTGTAGGCAGGGGGCAAACTGAAGCTTTCTTT.